This T cell receptor (beta chain) is drawn from a study of blood T cell repertoires in COVID-19. Authors' data handling: Estimates of nucleated cell counts were drawn from the amplification of reference gene primers. Sequencing used immunoSEQ multiplex PCR; TCRdb keeps in-frame clones, though not all of them. V, J and clone size were drawn from that table, and D and trimming were deduced from the DNA. The table lists 210,000 or so clones, around 90% of them singletons. Per the germline V gene, CDR1 is GTSNPN and CDR2 is SVGIG (reference sequence). After removal of 3 bases from V and 5 bases from J, the junction contained 6 bases not matched to a gene. This CDR3 is 16 amino acids long.

This TCR derives from a man younger than 45 with acute or convalescent COVID-19. Source material: peripheral blood. This sequence joins TRBV30 and TRBJ2-5, with 16 bases identical to TRBD2. The chain's CDR3 is CAWSLGTSGGAETQYF. CDR3 DNA: TGTGCCTGGAGCCTAGGGACTAGCGGGGGGGCGGAGACCCAGTACTTC. The whole variable domain, remainder taken from reference TRBV30 and TRBJ2-5, is SQTIHQWPATLVQPVGSPLSLECTVEGTSNPNLYWYRQAAGRGLQLLFYSVGIGQISSEVPQNLSASRPQDRQFILSSKKLLLSDSGFYLCAWSLGTSGGAETQYFGPGTRLLVL.